Sequencing of this T cell receptor beta chain was carried out in a study of molecular identifiers for immune sequencing clone quantification. Study observations and caveats: Researchers reportedly could pick up spiked Jurkat TCR RNA from one cell mixed into about a million naive cells. The study found clones above 20 RNA copies held over 97% of effector molecules and under 1% in naive cells.

TCRdb passed the PCR reads through MiXCR, listing each CDR3 protein once. Of a few hundred thousand distinct CDR3 sequences detected, about a fifth appear once; the ten largest clones hold under 0.85%. This clonotype has only a few counts. The antigen is unknown. Source material for naive CD8 libraries was roughly 20,000 to 1,000,000 sorted cells, with 10%, 30% or 50% RNA. When naive CD8 T cells were sorted, they were gated as CD8+CD4-CCR7+CD45RA+. The sample comprised naive CD8+ T cells from blood, with Jurkat cell RNA spiked in. Stated subset: FACS-sorted CD8+CD4-CCR7+CD45RA+ naive T cells. The source is a human donor in good health. Some libraries in this study had Jurkat cell RNA spiked in.

CDR3 sequence (DNA): TGTGCCAGCAGCTTAGAGGGACTGATCTACGAGCAGTACTTC. This encodes CASSLEGLIYEQYF. The chain joins TRBV13 to TRBJ2-7; a weak D match, TRBD2 (6 bases). The germline gives CDR1 PRHDT, CDR2 FYEKMQ (reference sequence). V shed 1 base and J shed 3 bases, with 10 bases lying between them. The CDR3 has 14 residues.